The clone carrying this T cell receptor (beta chain) was detected only a few times. Its specificity is unknown. As to time point: longitudinal time-point 2. Unsorted libraries were generated from 2 million PBMCs held at -80 degrees C. V was shortened by 5 bases and J by 0 bases, with 8 bases between the two germline ends. Germline V gene lookup returns CDR1 SGHTA and CDR2 FQGNSA. The CDR3 consists of 14 residues. This sample was included in a study of neurological immune-mediated disorders. Notes on the study in general: The greatest TCR clonal expansion occurred in HTLV-1-associated myelopathy and the least in multiple sclerosis, which fell below healthy controls.

Synthesis of cDNA was carried out by template-switch 5'RACE. The reaction used 10-nucleotide random UMIs. Every sequencing run produced over 160 million TCR-beta sequences, and the sequences from any one run covered 15-18 subjects. A single record per CDR3 protein comes from TCRdb applying MiXCR to the 5' RACE reads. The sample holds about 49,000 distinct CDR3 sequences; roughly 13% are singletons and the top ten take roughly 4.8%. The TCR sequence derives from a male donor with HTLV-1-associated myelopathy (HAM/TSP). The sample comprised PBMCs. The V call is TRBV7-2, the J call TRBJ1-5; D perhaps matches TRBD1 (5 bases). The CDR3 DNA sequence: TGTGCCAGCAGCCGGGACGTTAGCAATCAGCCCCAGCATTTT. Encoded protein: CASSRDVSNQPQHF.